Each of the 28 T cell receptor beta chains below was sequenced from the same sample in a study of vaccination and CD4 T cells after COVID-19. With the Oncomine TCR Beta short-read assay, DNA from cultured CD4+ T cells was sequenced. MiXCR, applied by TCRdb to the PCR reads, yields one record per CDR3 protein. Of approximately 12,000 distinct CDR3 sequences in the sample, roughly 46% were seen once. Antigen specificity for these receptors is unknown. The treatment: approximately 10-day PBMC culture with coronavirus spike peptide pools or control peptides (ViraFEST assay). The sample here was CD4+ T cells from blood, cultured in vitro, taken before SARS-CoV-2 vaccination. All receptors come from a human donor who had recovered from COVID-19.

This clonotype was picked up a small number of times. The V and J genes are TRBV24-1 and TRBJ2-3; possibly TRBD1 for D (6 bases). CDR3 length: 15 amino acids. CDR1 and CDR2 from the germline V gene are KGHDR and SFDVKD. V lost 4 bases, J lost 2 bases, and 12 bases lay in between. CDR3 coding DNA: TGTGCCACCAGTGAACCCGACAGGTTCACAGATACGCAGTATTTT. This translates into CATSEPDRFTDTQYF.

This clonotype has only a few counts. The rearrangement uses TRBV7-9 and TRBJ2-5; D possibly corresponds to TRBD2 (5 bases). The V gene's germline CDR1 is SEHNR and CDR2 FQNEAQ (reference sequence). The CDR3 totals 12 residues. The germline V and J ends were trimmed by 3 bases and 5 bases, with 7 bases remaining between them. Written as DNA, the CDR3 is TGTGCCAGCAGCTTCGGCGGGGAGACCCAGTACTTC. It translates to CASSFGGETQYF.

V usage is TRBV7-2 and J usage is TRBJ2-7; 12 bases are a match to TRBD1. The CDR3 is made up of 17 amino acids. Trimming at V came to 5 bases and at J to 3 bases, leaving 11 bases not matched to a gene. CDR1 and CDR2 (germline): SGHTA, FQGNSA. This chain's CDR3 is CASSHGTGGAASYEQYF. CDR3 nucleotides: TGTGCCAGCAGCCATGGGACAGGGGGCGCTGCTAGCTACGAGCAGTACTTC.

As concerns this clonotype: The junction and the germline gene differ at one end; a read error may be behind it. The chain recombines TRBV7-8 with TRBJ1-5, with 7 bases matching TRBD1. This CDR3 spans 14 amino acids. Germline V CDR1 and CDR2: SGHVS, FQNEAQ. This CDR3 reads CVSSPRDRSQPQHF. The CDR3 DNA is TGTGTCAGCAGCCCCCGGGACAGATCTCAGCCCCAGCATTTT. Combining the CDR3 with reference TRBV7-8 and TRBJ1-5 gives the whole variable domain GAGVSQSPRYKVAKRGQDVALRCDPISGHVSLFWYQQALGQGPEFLTYFQNEAQLDKSGLPSDRFFAERPEGSVSTLKIQRTQQEDSAVYLCVSSPRDRSQPQHFGDGTRLSIL.

This clonotype was seen only a few times. This chain connects TRBV6-1 to TRBJ2-5, with D maybe TRBD2 (5 bases). This CDR3 has 16 amino acids. The V gene lost 8 bases and the J gene lost 2 bases, with 21 bases spanning the gap. Germline lookup yields CDR1 MNHNS and CDR2 SASEGT. The DNA of the CDR3 is TGTGCCAGCCCGCCTACAGTCTTAGCGCGTCAAGAGACCCAGTACTTC. This translates into CASPPTVLARQETQYF.

The chain carries TRBV7-2 and TRBJ1-2; TRBD1 aligns across 9 bases. The ends lost 5 bases at V and 2 bases at J; junction bases unmatched: 6. The CDR3 length is 15 residues. Germline V gene data show CDR1 as SGHTA and CDR2 as FQGNSA. The CDR3, as DNA: TGTGCCAGCAGCCCGGGACAGGGAGAGAACTATGGCTACACCTTC. It encodes CASSPGQGENYGYTF.

This chain links TRBV28 with TRBJ2-1; 11 bases align to TRBD2. The CDR3 length is 16 residues. Germline V gives CDR1 MDHEN, CDR2 SYDVKM. Trimming at V came to 4 bases and at J to 5 bases, leaving 7 bases not matched to a gene. The CDR3 sequence: CASSSWTSGHDNEQFF. The CDR3 region has the DNA TGTGCCAGCAGTTCGTGGACTAGCGGGCATGACAATGAGCAGTTCTTC.

This chain connects TRBV4-1 to TRBJ1-1; tentative D call: TRBD1 (6 bases). The germline V gene encodes CDR1 MGHRA and CDR2 YSYEKL. The CDR3 is 13 amino acids. Trimming removed 3 bases from V and 6 bases from J, with 11 bases in between. The CDR3 region has the DNA TGCGCCAGCAGCCAGTTCGGGGGCGCTGAAGCTTTCTTT. Amino acids: CASSQFGGAEAFF.

This clonotype was observed a handful of times. The chain carries TRBV7-8 and TRBJ1-1; D unresolved. The germline CDR1 and CDR2 sequences are SGHVS and FQNEAQ. V lost 2 bases and J lost 4, with 8 bases in between. The CDR3 is 13 residues long. CDR3 nucleotide sequence: TGTGCCAGCAGCTTAACGACACCCACTGAAGCTTTCTTT. Amino acids: CASSLTTPTEAFF.

CDR3 residues: CASSYRFGTGTSYEQYF. The CDR3 nucleotides are TGTGCCAGCAGTTACCGGTTCGGGACAGGGACCTCCTACGAGCAGTACTTC. This chain uses TRBV6-5 with TRBJ2-7, with 9 bases matching TRBD1. The V segment lost 2 bases and the J segment 0 bases; nucleotides outside the gene matches: 8. CDR1 and CDR2 (germline): MNHEY, SVGAGI. The CDR3 length is 17 residues.

The V and J genes are TRBV6-1 and TRBJ2-7; D ambiguous. The germline V and J ends were trimmed by 4 bases and 0 bases, with 7 bases remaining between them. CDR3 length: 13 residues. CDR1 is MNHNS and CDR2 is SASEGT in the germline V gene. Here the CDR3 DNA reads TGTGCCAGCAGTGCCACGAGCTCCTACGAGCAGTACTTC. It encodes CASSATSSYEQYF.

The chain recombines TRBV6-2 or TRBV6-3 with TRBJ2-7; tentatively, D is TRBD2 (6 bases). V lost 5 bases, J lost 3 bases, and 17 bases lay in between. Germline V CDR1 and CDR2: MNHEY, SVGEGT. The CDR3 contains 15 residues. The CDR3 region has the DNA TGTGCCAGCAGTGCCTATTCCGGGAGCATCTACGAGCAGTACTTC. Translating it yields CASSAYSGSIYEQYF.

The rearrangement uses TRBV2 and TRBJ2-3, with 15 bases lining up with TRBD2. The ends lost 1 base at V and 2 bases at J; junction bases unmatched: 4. The germline V gene has CDR1 SNHLY and CDR2 FYNNEI. The CDR3 covers 18 residues. This CDR3 is CASSEGGLAGGSTDTQYF. As DNA, the CDR3 is TGTGCCAGCAGTGAAGGGGGACTAGCGGGGGGATCCACAGATACGCAGTATTTT.

The chain is built from TRBV6-1 and TRBJ1-5, with D perhaps matching TRBD1 (6 bases). The V and J ends lost 6 bases and 3 bases respectively, with 15 bases between them. There are 15 residues in the CDR3. Germline CDR1 MNHNS, CDR2 SASEGT. The chain's CDR3 is CASRVPGQLNQPQHF. In nucleotides, the CDR3 is TGTGCCAGCAGAGTGCCGGGACAACTCAATCAGCCCCAGCATTTT.

The chain has TRBV11-3 and TRBJ1-6; 7 positions agree with TRBD1. Trimming took 5 bases from V and 0 from J; bases not matched to a gene: 4. This CDR3 is built from 16 residues. Germline CDR1 SGHNT, CDR2 YENEEA. The DNA for the CDR3 is TGTGCCAGCAGCGGTCGGGACAGCTCCTATAATTCACCCCTCCACTTT. This gives the protein CASSGRDSSYNSPLHF.

This clonotype was picked up a small number of times. This rearrangement joins TRBV7-3 to TRBJ2-3; the D gene is possibly TRBD1 (5 bases). Germline loops: CDR1 SGHTA, CDR2 FQGTGA. The CDR3 spans 14 residues. V shed 3 bases and J shed 0 bases, with 7 bases lying between them. The CDR3 DNA is TGTGCCAGCAGCTTGGGGCCCAGCACAGATACGCAGTATTTT. Protein sequence: CASSLGPSTDTQYF.

The V gene is TRBV7-9, the J gene TRBJ1-2; possible D gene TRBD1, 6 bases. Germline loops: CDR1 SEHNR, CDR2 FQNEAQ (reference sequence). Trimming shortened V by 0 bases and J by 7 bases, and 12 bases separated the two germline ends. The CDR3 runs 14 residues. In nucleotides, the CDR3 is TGTGCCAGCAGCTTAGCATCAGGGGCCGGTGGCTACACCTTC. It codes for CASSLASGAGGYTF.

In this sample, this clonotype turned up once. This chain joins TRBV14 and TRBJ2-7; D not resolved. V lost 4 bases and J 5 bases, leaving 12 bases between the germline ends. CDR1 and CDR2 from the germline V gene are SGHDN and FVKESK. The CDR3 is 13 residues long. The CDR3 DNA sequence: TGTGCCAGCAGCCTCCACTACCCCGACGAGCAGTACTTC. As protein: CASSLHYPDEQYF.

The J gene is TRBJ1-1, the V gene TRBV20-1; D not resolved. Looked up from germline, CDR1 is DFQATT and CDR2 is SNEGSKA (reference sequence). This CDR3 contains 15 residues. The V end was cut by 0 bases, the J end by 1 base, with 12 bases between. CDR3 residues: CSARDLRLANTEAFF. In nucleotides, the CDR3 is TGCAGTGCTAGAGATCTTCGTCTGGCGAACACTGAAGCTTTCTTT.

This rearrangement joins TRBV10-1 to TRBJ1-1, with TRBD1 matching over 7 bases. The CDR3 sequence is 14 residues long. The junction had 3 bases not matched to a gene; V was cut back by 4 bases and J by 1 base. Germline V gene data show CDR1 as WNHNN and CDR2 as SYGVQD (reference sequence). The CDR3 loop is CASSAGTANTEAFF. The CDR3 nucleotides read TGCGCCAGCAGTGCGGGGACAGCGAACACTGAAGCTTTCTTT.

The chain links TRBV4-3 to TRBJ2-2, with no clear D. Trimming shortened V by 1 base and J by 3 bases, and 12 bases separated the two germline ends. The germline CDR1 and CDR2 sequences are LGHNA and YSLEER. The CDR3 runs to 16 residues. As DNA, the CDR3 is TGCGCCAGCAGCCAAGTAGGTGCGGCTGACACCGGGGAGCTGTTTTTT. Translating gives CASSQVGAADTGELFF.

A word on this clonotype: A read error may produce the germline difference seen at one junction end. The chain employs TRBV2 and TRBJ1-5; 7 positions match TRBD1. CDR1 and CDR2 (germline): SNHLY, FYNNEI. This CDR3 is 15 amino acids long. The CDR3 bases are TGTGTCAGCAGAATGGGACAGTATAGCAATCAGCCCCAGCATTTT. The encoded protein is CVSRMGQYSNQPQHF.

This clonotype was counted between two and nine times. J is TRBJ1-1 and V is TRBV6-5; D is unclear. V was clipped by 0 bases and J by 4 bases, with 9 bases between them. Germline CDR1 reads MNHEY; CDR2 reads SVGAGI. CDR3 length: 14 residues. CDR3 bases: TGTGCCAGCAGTTACTCGATAAGGGCCACTGAAGCTTTCTTT. It is translated as CASSYSIRATEAFF.

The rearrangement links TRBV21-1 to TRBJ2-7; no DNA check was done on the table's D call, TRBD2. TRBV21-1 is listed as a pseudogene. CDR3 size: 14 residues. CDR3 nucleotide sequence: TGTGCCAGCAGCGCCCAAGCGGGAGTCCACGAGCAGTACTTC. Amino acids: CASSAQAGVHEQYF.

This clonotype was seen a single time. The chain recombines TRBV7-9 with TRBJ1-2, with D maybe TRBD1 (6 bases). Per the germline V gene, CDR1 is SEHNR and CDR2 is FQNEAQ (reference sequence). With 4 bases removed from V and 2 bases from J, the gap between germline ends came to 17 bases. The CDR3 has 16 amino acids. The DNA of the CDR3 is TGTGCCAGCAGCTCCCCGGCCGACAGGACGAACTATGGCTACACCTTC. Protein sequence: CASSSPADRTNYGYTF.

This clonotype was seen a handful of times. V and J are TRBV27 and TRBJ2-5, with TRBD2 identical over 9 bases. The CDR3 loop spans 15 amino acids. Trimming at V came to 5 bases and at J to 5 bases, leaving 9 bases not matched to a gene. CDR1 is MNHEY, CDR2 SMNVEV, per germline (reference sequence). As DNA, the CDR3 is TGTGCCAGCAGTCAGGGACTAGCTCGCGGGGAGACCCAGTACTTC. Translating gives CASSQGLARGETQYF.

The chain is built from TRBV20-1 and TRBJ1-5; 7 nucleotides line up with TRBD1. The CDR3 is 14 amino acids. Germline trimming cut 6 bases from V and 2 bases from J; bases unmatched to any gene: 7. Germline lookup yields CDR1 DFQATT and CDR2 SNEGSKA (reference sequence). CDR3: CSANRGGGNQPQHF. CDR3 in DNA: TGCAGTGCCAACAGGGGAGGGGGCAATCAGCCCCAGCATTTT.

The chain joins TRBV19 to TRBJ1-2, with a possible D match to TRBD1 (5 bases). The germline CDR1 and CDR2 sequences are LNHDA and SQIVND (reference sequence). CDR3 length: 13 amino acids. Trimming left V 9 bases short and J 6 bases short, with 17 bases between. CDR3 region: CASSHSAGNGYTF. The DNA for the CDR3 is TGTGCCAGCAGTCATTCTGCAGGGAATGGCTACACCTTC.